A single sample gave rise to the 7 T cell receptor beta chains below, sequenced in a study of blood T cells in healthy people across ages. A J-beta primer mix and a sample-barcoded 5' primer were used in a second PCR of about 7 to 11 cycles. One entry per CDR3 protein results from TCRdb running MiXCR on the 5' RACE reads. Among 660,000 or so distinct CDR3 sequences listed, approximately 50% were seen once. Sequenced material: blood. The source of these receptors is a man aged 55 to 70 in good health.

The chain recombines TRBV2 with TRBJ1-4; D may be TRBD1 (5 bases). Germline CDR1 and CDR2: SNHLY and FYNNEI. Trimming cost V 3 bases and J 8 bases, with 10 bases left between them. The CDR3 extends over 13 amino acids. The CDR3 bases are TGTGCCAGCAGTGACCAGGGAGGGGAAAAACTGTTTTTT. Protein product: CASSDQGGEKLFF.

The chain is built from TRBV7-2 and TRBJ2-1; 9 bases are shared with TRBD1. The J segment lost 9 bases and the V segment lost 5 bases, leaving 14 bases of the junction unmatched. Germline loops: CDR1 SGHTA, CDR2 FQGNSA. This CDR3 contains 16 residues. CDR3 region: CASSQGTGRGLGEQFF. The DNA of the CDR3 is TGTGCCAGCAGCCAGGGGACAGGGAGAGGCTTGGGTGAGCAGTTCTTC.

V and J are TRBV20-1 and TRBJ2-2; TRBD2 is a possible D gene (6 bases). Germline V CDR1 and CDR2: DFQATT, SNEGSKA (reference sequence). CDR3 length: 16 amino acids. V was trimmed by 2 bases and J by 0 bases, leaving 13 bases between them. CDR3 in amino acids: CSARPSGRPNTGELFF. CDR3 coding DNA: TGCAGTGCTAGACCCAGCGGGCGCCCGAACACCGGGGAGCTGTTTTTT.

The sample holds a few counts of this clonotype. V and J are TRBV5-1 and TRBJ1-2; possibly TRBD1 for D (6 bases). The V end lost 4 bases, the J end lost 4 bases, and 14 bases lay between the germline ends. The CDR3 runs 14 residues. In germline, CDR1 is SGHRS, CDR2 YFSETQ. CDR3 residues: CASSPATGSYGYTF. DNA for the CDR3: TGCGCCAGCAGCCCAGCTACAGGGAGCTATGGCTACACCTTC.

The J gene is TRBJ2-5, the V gene TRBV27; 7 nucleotides line up with TRBD2. CDR1 is MNHEY and CDR2 is SMNVEV in the germline V gene (reference sequence). With 6 bases clipped from V and 4 bases from J, the junction kept 11 bases outside the gene matches. The CDR3 has 15 amino acids. In nucleotides, the CDR3 is TGTGCCAGCAGCCCTCGGGGGGTCAACGGAGAGACCCAGTACTTC. Protein product: CASSPRGVNGETQYF.

The gene calls are TRBV6-6 and TRBJ1-1; 9 bases line up with TRBD1. With 5 bases clipped from V and 6 bases from J, the junction kept 10 bases outside the gene matches. CDR1 is MNHNY and CDR2 is SVGAGI in the germline V gene (reference sequence). The CDR3 is made up of 15 amino acids. CDR3 in amino acids: CASSQQGAEKAEAFF. The CDR3 DNA reads as TGTGCCAGCAGTCAACAGGGGGCGGAGAAGGCTGAAGCTTTCTTT.

The chain employs TRBV4-1 and TRBJ2-4; D gene ambiguous. The V gene's germline CDR1 is MGHRA and CDR2 YSYEKL. Trimming took 0 bases from V and 3 from J, leaving 12 bases between them. This CDR3 comprises 16 residues. CDR3 amino acids: CASSQEGRAGKNIQYF. The CDR3 DNA is TGCGCCAGCAGCCAAGAAGGTAGGGCTGGCAAAAACATTCAGTACTTC.